Below, 10 T cell receptor beta chains from the same sample are listed, as sequenced in a study of radiation and T cells in renal cell carcinoma. The sample's time point: blood 4 weeks post-SBRT, at nephrectomy. Sample treatment: 15 Gy SBRT to primary tumor, nephrectomy 4 weeks later. The method was immunoSEQ multiplex PCR; TCRdb's version includes in-frame clones alone and lacks a portion of them. The profile shows about 78,000 clones, roughly 87% of them singletons. This material consisted of blood, taken from a patient whose treatment included radiotherapy and nephrectomy. All receptors come from a woman between 65 and 79 years old with renal cell carcinoma.

This sequence joins TRBV4-1 and TRBJ1-6, with 8 bases that match TRBD1. The trim removed 1 base at V and 6 bases at J, leaving 5 bases unmatched. CDR1 MGHRA and CDR2 YSYEKL come from the germline V gene. The CDR3 contains 16 residues. CDR3 region: CASSQGETGANSPLHF. In DNA, the CDR3 is TGCGCCAGCAGCCAAGGGGAGACAGGGGCTAATTCACCCCTCCACTTT.

The V gene is TRBV7-9, the J gene TRBJ1-4, with D possibly TRBD1 on 5 matching bases. Germline assignment: CDR1 SEHNR and CDR2 FQNEAQ (reference sequence). The CDR3 has 16 amino acids. V shed 2 bases and J shed 7 bases, with 17 bases lying between them. As DNA, the CDR3 is TGTGCCAGCAGCTTACCAGGGTCTCTCGGGGGTGAAAAACTGTTTTTT. Amino acid sequence: CASSLPGSLGGEKLFF. Full variable domain (missing parts from reference TRBV7-9 and TRBJ1-4): DTGVSQNPRHKITKRGQNVTFRCDPISEHNRLYWYRQTLGQGPEFLTYFQNEAQLEKSRLLSDRFSAERPKGSFSTLEIQRTEQGDSAMYLCASSLPGSLGGEKLFFGSGTQLSVL.

The chain carries TRBV7-2 and TRBJ2-7; no clear D. The germline gives CDR1 SGHTA, CDR2 FQGNSA. The CDR3 spans 12 residues. Trimming left V 6 bases short and J 6 bases short, with 12 bases between. Here the CDR3 reads CASSPMWGEQYF. Written as DNA, the CDR3 is TGTGCCAGCAGTCCTATGTGGGGCGAGCAGTACTTC.

The genes are TRBV4-3 and TRBJ2-1; D is unresolved. The germline gives CDR1 LGHNA, CDR2 YSLEER. The V end lost 1 base, the J end lost 7 bases, and 11 bases lay between the germline ends. The CDR3 loop spans 14 amino acids. The CDR3 nucleotides are TGCGCCAGCAGCCAAGTTCGACCTGGAAATGAGCAGTTCTTC. It is translated as CASSQVRPGNEQFF.

The V gene is TRBV28, the J gene TRBJ2-7; possibly TRBD2 for D (6 bases). Germline V gives CDR1 MDHEN, CDR2 SYDVKM. Trimming removed 5 bases at V and 0 bases at J, with 14 bases between. The CDR3 sequence is 15 residues long. The CDR3 DNA reads as TGTGCCAGCAGTCATCTTGACGGGAGCTCCTACGAGCAGTACTTC. Translated: CASSHLDGSSYEQYF. The full variable domain, in which reference TRBV28 and TRBJ2-7 provide the parts outside the CDR3, is DVKVTQSSRYLVKRTGEKVFLECVQDMDHENMFWYRQDPGLGLRLIYFSYDVKMKEKGDIPEGYSVSREKKERFSLILESASTNQTSMYLCASSHLDGSSYEQYFGPGTRLTVT.

The chain joins TRBV5-1 to TRBJ1-6; no reliable D call. CDR1 is SGHRS, CDR2 YFSETQ, per germline. V gave up 7 bases and J gave up 6 bases, with 23 bases separating them. CDR3 length: 17 amino acids. The CDR3 region is CASRAGRAAELNSPLHF. The CDR3 region has the DNA TGCGCCAGCCGGGCTGGTAGAGCCGCAGAACTTAATTCACCCCTCCACTTT.

The V gene is TRBV30, the J gene TRBJ2-2; no firm D call. Germline V gene lookup returns CDR1 GTSNPN and CDR2 SVGIG (reference sequence). The CDR3 consists of 15 residues. V shed 4 bases and J shed 0 bases, with 12 bases lying between them. CDR3 DNA: TGTGCCTGGATGAGGCACCTCGCGAACACCGGGGAGCTGTTTTTT. It is translated as CAWMRHLANTGELFF.

This chain uses TRBV4-1 with TRBJ2-3; no definite D call. The CDR3 loop spans 15 amino acids. V was pared by 4 bases and J by 6 bases, with 17 bases between. CDR1 is MGHRA, CDR2 YSYEKL, per germline. This chain's CDR3 is CASSLVDWASDTQYF. DNA for the CDR3: TGCGCCAGCAGCCTCGTCGACTGGGCAAGCGATACGCAGTATTTT.

This chain joins TRBV19 and TRBJ1-1; 7 bases line up with TRBD1. Germline-derived CDR1 and CDR2 are LNHDA and SQIVND (reference sequence). V was pared by 5 bases and J by 2 bases, with 8 bases of the junction left unmatched. This CDR3 is 15 amino acids long. The CDR3 here is CASSPTGTANTEAFF. The CDR3 coding sequence is TGTGCCAGTAGTCCCACCGGGACAGCAAACACTGAAGCTTTCTTT.

The chain uses TRBV28 and TRBJ1-2; 10 bases agree with TRBD1. Germline CDR1 reads MDHEN; CDR2 reads SYDVKM. V was pared by 6 bases and J by 7 bases, with 8 bases of the junction left unmatched. There are 14 residues in the CDR3. The DNA of the CDR3 is TGTGCCAGCAGCTCTGGACAGGGGGTAGGTGGCTACACCTTC. This gives the protein CASSSGQGVGGYTF.